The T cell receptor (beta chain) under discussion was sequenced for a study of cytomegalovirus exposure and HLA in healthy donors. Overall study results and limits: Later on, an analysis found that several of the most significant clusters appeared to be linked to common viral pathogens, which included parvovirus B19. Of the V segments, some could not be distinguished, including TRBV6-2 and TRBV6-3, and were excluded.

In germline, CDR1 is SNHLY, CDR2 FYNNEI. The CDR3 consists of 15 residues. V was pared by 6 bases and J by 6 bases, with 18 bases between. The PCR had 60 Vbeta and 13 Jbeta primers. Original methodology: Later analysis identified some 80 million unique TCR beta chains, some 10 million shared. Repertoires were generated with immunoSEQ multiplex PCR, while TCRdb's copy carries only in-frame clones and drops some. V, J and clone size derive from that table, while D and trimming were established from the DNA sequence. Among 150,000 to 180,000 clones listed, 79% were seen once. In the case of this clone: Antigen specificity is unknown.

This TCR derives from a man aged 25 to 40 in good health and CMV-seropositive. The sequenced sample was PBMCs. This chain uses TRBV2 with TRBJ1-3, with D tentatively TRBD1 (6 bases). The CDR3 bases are TGTGCCAGCAGGGCACAGGGATCCTATGCAAACACCATATATTTT. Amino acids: CASRAQGSYANTIYF.